Listed below are T cell receptor beta chains from one sample, sequenced in a study of shared T cell receptors in the human thymus. The table came from immunoSEQ multiplex PCR; TCRdb's copy has only in-frame clones and leaves some out. The table shows hundreds of thousands of clones, with approximately 95% occurring only once. The sample comprised thymocytes. The receptors stem from a human donor. Each CDR3 is given with its conserved first and last residue. D genes are given only for firm matches. Size values are once, few and many counts, or a class for expanded clones, and some rows have none.

V gene	clone size	J gene	D gene	CDR3 DNA	CDR3 protein
TRBV5-4	-	TRBJ2-7	TRBD1	TGTGCCAGCAGCTTAAACGGGGACAGTTCAGGTTACGAGCAGTACTTC	CASSLNGDSSGYEQYF
TRBV14	-	TRBJ2-1	-	TGTGCCAGCAGCCAAGTGCATCGGATCAGGGAGACTGAGCAGTTCTTC	CASSQVHRIRETEQFF
TRBV28	-	TRBJ1-2	TRBD1	TGTGCCAGCAGTCTGGGGACAGATCCCATCTATGGCTACACCTTC	CASSLGTDPIYGYTF
TRBV6-5	-	TRBJ1-1	-	TGTGCCAGCAGTTACACCCTCGGGGGTACCACTGAAGCTTTCTTT	CASSYTLGGTTEAFF
TRBV5-1	-	TRBJ2-1	-	TGCGCCAGCAGCTTTCGTGCCCGAGACAACCCCAATGAGCAGTTCTTC	CASSFRARDNPNEQFF
TRBV5-1	-	TRBJ1-1	-	TGCGCCAGCAGGAGGAACATGAACACTGAAGCTTTCTTT	CASRRNMNTEAFF
TRBV28	-	TRBJ1-4	-	TGTGCCAGCACTGATATTCGGGCATTCGGGGAAAAACTGTTTTTT	CASTDIRAFGEKLFF
TRBV7-3	-	TRBJ2-3	TRBD2	TGTGCCAGCAGCTCCCGACTAGCGGGAGCATCCGATACGCAGTATTTT	CASSSRLAGASDTQYF
TRBV23-1	-	TRBJ2-7	TRBD1	TGCGCCACCACGTCACCGGGACAGGGAGGAAAGCAGTACTTC	CATTSPGQGGKQYF
TRBV10-3	-	TRBJ1-1	-	TGTGCCATCAGTGAAGACCTGGGGGGGACAATTAACACTGAAGCTTTCTTT	CAISEDLGGTINTEAFF
TRBV25-1	-	TRBJ2-7	TRBD1	TGTGCCAGCGGGGGACAGGGGGCCCACGAGCAGTACTTC	CASGGQGAHEQYF
TRBV14	-	TRBJ2-7	TRBD2	TGTGCCAGCAGCCATAGCGGGAGAGTCACCTACGAGCAGTACTTC	CASSHSGRVTYEQYF
TRBV28	-	TRBJ1-2	-	TGTGCCAGCAGACTCCCCTTTACAGGCAACTATGGCTACACCTTC	CASRLPFTGNYGYTF
TRBV27	-	TRBJ1-1	-	TGTGCCAGCAGTTTAAGTTTATCCCGGCCTCTAGGGAAGGGGACTGAAGCTTTCTTT	CASSLSLSRPLGKGTEAFF
TRBV7-6	few	TRBJ1-2	-	TGTGCCAGCACCCCAGGCGTACCTAACTATGGCTACACCTTC	CASTPGVPNYGYTF
TRBV19	-	TRBJ2-4	-	TGTGCCAGTAGTCCCTTGGCAGAAGAAGCCAAAAACATTCAGTACTTC	CASSPLAEEAKNIQYF
TRBV27	-	TRBJ2-3	-	TGTGCCAGCAGTTTAAGCCGGCGGCCAGCAGATACGCAGTATTTT	CASSLSRRPADTQYF
TRBV6-6	-	TRBJ2-1	-	TGTGCCAGCAGCCTACCGGGCGAGAACAATGAGCAGTTCTTC	CASSLPGENNEQFF
TRBV7-9	-	TRBJ2-3	TRBD2	TGTGCCAGCAGCCAGGGAGCGGGAGGTCTCGTCGATACGCAGTATTTT	CASSQGAGGLVDTQYF
TRBV19	-	TRBJ1-3	-	TGTGCCAGTAGTATAGCCCGCTCTGGAAACACCATATATTTT	CASSIARSGNTIYF
TRBV11-3	-	TRBJ2-1	TRBD2	TGTGCCAGCAGCTTGACTAGCGGGAGGAGTGGCACCTACAATGAGCAGTTCTTC	CASSLTSGRSGTYNEQFF
TRBV27	-	TRBJ1-2	-	TGTGCCAGCAGTCAAGGGGGGTCCAGGAACTATGGCTACACCTTC	CASSQGGSRNYGYTF
TRBV2	-	TRBJ1-5	-	TGTGCCAGCAGTGTTCGAGGGTCTTGGAATCAGCCCCAGCATTTT	CASSVRGSWNQPQHF
TRBV27	-	TRBJ2-2	TRBD2	TGTGCCAGCAGGTCTAGCGGGAGAGGCGGGGAGCTGTTTTTT	CASRSSGRGGELFF
TRBV9	-	TRBJ1-2	-	TGTGCCAGCAGCCTACACCCCAACTATGGCTACACCTTC	CASSLHPNYGYTF
TRBV27	-	TRBJ2-7	-	TGTGCCAGCAGTTTACGCCCAGCCTACGAACAGTACTTC	CASSLRPAYEQYF
TRBV29-1	-	TRBJ2-3	-	TGCAGCGGGGGGCAGGGGCGCACAGATACGCAGTATTTT	CSGGQGRTDTQYF
TRBV27	-	TRBJ1-1	TRBD1	TGTGCCAGCAGTTTAGGGGAGACTTTGACAGGGGACACTGAAGCTTTCTTT	CASSLGETLTGDTEAFF
TRBV30	-	TRBJ2-7	-	TGTGCCTGGGGAGGTGAGGGGGGCCGGTTGGTCGAGCAGTACTTC	CAWGGEGGRLVEQYF
TRBV21-1	-	TRBJ2-4	-	TGTGCCAGCAGCAAAGGCGGGGGGCATGGCAAAAACATTCAGTACTTC	CASSKGGGHGKNIQYF
TRBV2	-	TRBJ2-7	TRBD2	TGTGCCAGCAGTGAAGGGGGGCTAGCGGGAGTCAGGATAAACGAGCAGTACTTC	CASSEGGLAGVRINEQYF
TRBV19	-	TRBJ1-1	-	TGTGCCAGTGCCCGGGGGGCGCCGGATCTGAACACTGAAGCTTTCTTT	CASARGAPDLNTEAFF
TRBV28	-	TRBJ2-7	-	TGTGCCACCCCCCCGGGGCAGGGGACCTACGAGCAGTACTTC	CATPPGQGTYEQYF
TRBV7-3	-	TRBJ2-7	TRBD1	TGTGCCAGCAGCCCTGACAGGGACCACGAGCAGTACTTC	CASSPDRDHEQYF
TRBV5-1	-	TRBJ2-2	TRBD1	TGCGCCAGCAGCACTCTAGGACAGGGGGCGGACACCGGGGAGCTGTTTTTT	CASSTLGQGADTGELFF
TRBV5-6	-	TRBJ1-1	-	TGTGCCAGCAGCTTGGTGGATCCACCGAGGAACACTGAAGCTTTCTTT	CASSLVDPPRNTEAFF
TRBV5-4	-	TRBJ2-3	TRBD2	TGTGCCAGCAGCTCCTCTAGCGGCCCTAGCACAGATACGCAGTATTTT	CASSSSSGPSTDTQYF
TRBV10-2	-	TRBJ2-2	-	TGCGCCAGCAGTGAGTTCGAGGGGTGGCCCGGGGAGCTGTTTTTT	CASSEFEGWPGELFF
TRBV2	once	TRBJ2-5	-	TGTGCCAGCCATCCTCGTTGGGCGGGGACCCAGTACTTC	CASHPRWAGTQYF
TRBV1	-	TRBJ1-2	-	TGCACCAGCAGGGGACGGACAGCCCTCTATGGCTACACCTTC	CTSRGRTALYGYTF